Below, 14 T cell receptor beta chains from the same sample are listed, as sequenced in a study of T cell responses to AZD1222 COVID-19 vaccine. Sequencing used immunoSEQ multiplex PCR; TCRdb keeps in-frame clones, though not all of them. The table includes 100,000 to 120,000 clones, about 90% detected once. This material consisted of peripheral blood, taken 28 days after the second AZD1222 dose. The origin of the receptors is an adult who received the AZD1222 COVID-19 vaccine.

The chain employs TRBV30 and TRBJ1-6; a weak D match, TRBD1 (5 bases). The V end lost 3 bases, the J end lost 7 bases, and 13 bases lay between the germline ends. CDR3 size: 14 residues. The V gene's germline CDR1 is GTSNPN and CDR2 SVGIG (reference sequence). CDR3 DNA sequence: TGTGCCTGGAGCAGGGAGGGCTTCAATTCACCCCTCCACTTT. Translated: CAWSREGFNSPLHF. Variable domain in full (rest from reference TRBV30 and TRBJ1-6): SQTIHQWPATLVQPVGSPLSLECTVEGTSNPNLYWYRQAAGRGLQLLFYSVGIGQISSEVPQNLSASRPQDRQFILSSKKLLLSDSGFYLCAWSREGFNSPLHFGNGTRLTVT.

The chain is built from TRBV5-1 and TRBJ1-5; D is ambiguous. Trimming stripped 0 bases from V and 4 bases from J, with 8 bases between. The CDR3 is 14 residues long. CDR1 is SGHRS, CDR2 YFSETQ, per germline. CDR3 bases: TGCGCCAGCAGCTTGGCCGGAGCGAATCAGCCCCAGCATTTT. As protein: CASSLAGANQPQHF.

The rearrangement uses TRBV7-9 and TRBJ1-5, with D unclear. The CDR3 runs to 13 residues. V was clipped by 7 bases and J by 6 bases, with 13 bases between them. The germline V gene encodes CDR1 SEHNR and CDR2 FQNEAQ (reference sequence). The CDR3 DNA follows: TGTGCCAGCACCCCACGTCGGGGTCAGCCCCAGCATTTT. As protein: CASTPRRGQPQHF.

In this sample, this clone turned up a few times. The chain uses TRBV6-1 and TRBJ1-3, with no clear D. V lost 2 bases, J lost 3 bases, and 5 bases lay in between. Germline lookup yields CDR1 MNHNS and CDR2 SASEGT. This CDR3 is 13 amino acids long. In DNA, the CDR3 is TGTGCCAGCAGTGAACTAGATGGAAACACCATATATTTT. Translated, it gives CASSELDGNTIYF.

V usage is TRBV28 and J usage is TRBJ1-5; D ambiguous. CDR1 and CDR2 (germline): MDHEN, SYDVKM. The CDR3 has 12 residues. Between the trimmed V and J ends, which lost 7 bases and 3 bases, there was a span of 7 bases. The CDR3 protein is CASTVSNQPQHF. For the CDR3, the DNA is TGTGCCAGCACGGTTTCCAATCAGCCCCAGCATTTT.

The chain joins TRBV19 to TRBJ1-5; 7 nucleotides match TRBD1. Looked up from germline, CDR1 is LNHDA and CDR2 is SQIVND (reference sequence). The CDR3 is 15 amino acids. The ends lost 6 bases at V and 0 bases at J; junction bases unmatched: 5. CDR3 in DNA: TGTGCCAGTAGAAGGACAGGACCTAGCAATCAGCCCCAGCATTTT. Translating it yields CASRRTGPSNQPQHF. Full variable domain (missing parts from reference TRBV19 and TRBJ1-5): DGGITQSPKYLFRKEGQNVTLSCEQNLNHDAMYWYRQDPGQGLRLIYYSQIVNDFQKGDIAEGYSVSREKKESFPLTVTSAQKNPTAFYLCASRRTGPSNQPQHFGDGTRLSIL.

This chain uses TRBV4-1 with TRBJ1-1; no reliable D call. Germline V lookup: CDR1 MGHRA, CDR2 YSYEKL. The CDR3 consists of 15 residues. V was shortened by 1 base and J by 1 base, with 10 bases between the two germline ends. The CDR3 reads CASSQAGLTNTEAFF. The CDR3 DNA follows: TGCGCCAGCAGCCAAGCCGGGCTGACGAACACTGAAGCTTTCTTT.

This sequence joins TRBV7-8 and TRBJ1-5; weak D call: TRBD1 (5 bases). This CDR3 comprises 14 residues. Trimming took off 2 bases at V and 2 bases at J, with 7 bases between the two ends. Germline CDR1 is SGHVS and CDR2 is FQNEAQ. CDR3 loop: CASSLRGGNQPQHF. CDR3 nucleotide sequence: TGTGCCAGCAGCTTAAGGGGAGGCAATCAGCCCCAGCATTTT.

Note on this clone: The same CDR3 arises from other DNA sequences in this sample as well. The rearrangement links TRBV5-5 to TRBJ2-5, with D perhaps TRBD1 (6 bases). The CDR3 runs 14 residues. With 0 bases removed from V and 4 bases from J, the gap between germline ends came to 10 bases. The germline V gene has CDR1 SGHKS and CDR2 YYEKEE (reference sequence). As DNA, the CDR3 is TGTGCCAGCAGCTTGGGGGGGCCGGGAGAGACCCAGTACTTC. Amino acids: CASSLGGPGETQYF.

The V call is TRBV7-2, the J call TRBJ1-3; D gene unclear. V was clipped by 2 bases and J by 3 bases, with 11 bases between them. The germline V gene encodes CDR1 SGHTA and CDR2 FQGNSA. The CDR3 length is 15 residues. CDR3 in amino acids: CASSLPTEIGNTIYF. In DNA form, the CDR3 reads TGTGCCAGCAGCTTACCAACGGAAATTGGAAACACCATATATTTT.

The rearrangement links TRBV24-1 to TRBJ1-5, with D possibly TRBD1 on 5 matching bases. CDR3 length equals 13 residues. The germline V and J ends were trimmed by 5 bases and 5 bases, with 9 bases remaining between them. Per the germline V gene, CDR1 is KGHDR and CDR2 is SFDVKD. CDR3 protein: CATSGGGDQPQHF. The CDR3 region has the DNA TGTGCCACCAGTGGGGGAGGGGATCAGCCCCAGCATTTT.

This chain connects TRBV6-5 to TRBJ1-2; D uncertain. The V end lost 7 bases, the J end lost 8 bases, and 20 bases lay between the germline ends. The germline V gene has CDR1 MNHEY and CDR2 SVGAGI. This CDR3 contains 14 residues. CDR3 in DNA: TGTGCCAGCAAGTATGACCTTACCTACGTAGGCTACACCTTC. Its translation: CASKYDLTYVGYTF.

The chain is built from TRBV27 and TRBJ1-4; 11 bases fit TRBD1. CDR1 is MNHEY and CDR2 is SMNVEV in the germline V gene (reference sequence). CDR3 length: 14 residues. The V segment lost 6 bases and the J segment 8 bases; nucleotides outside the gene matches: 5. For the CDR3, the DNA is TGTGCCAGCAGCCTGGGACAGGGGGTCGAAAAACTGTTTTTT. Its translation is CASSLGQGVEKLFF.

This sequence joins TRBV24-1 and TRBJ2-5; 10 bases match TRBD2. After removal of 5 bases from V and 2 bases from J, the junction contained 10 bases not matched to a gene. The germline CDR1 and CDR2 sequences are KGHDR and SFDVKD. The length of the CDR3 is 17 residues. CDR3 nucleotides: TGTGCCACCAGTGTCTCTACCGGGACTAGCGATCAAGAGACCCAGTACTTC. This translates into CATSVSTGTSDQETQYF.